This T cell receptor beta chain was captured in a study of blood T cell repertoires in COVID-19. Study details: Acute-phase and convalescent COVID-19 samples originated in the United States, Italy and Spain.

The data were produced by immunoSEQ multiplex PCR, yet TCRdb's version contains in-frame clones alone and is incomplete. The sample has approximately 33,000 clones, roughly 78% seen once. The TCR sequence derives from a man aged 65 to 85 with acute or convalescent COVID-19. The material sequenced was peripheral blood.

The CDR3 loop reads CSPPAGPNQETQYF. CDR3 in DNA: TGCAGCCCCCCCGCAGGGCCTAACCAAGAGACCCAGTACTTC. The chain recombines TRBV29-1 with TRBJ2-5, with a possible D match to TRBD1 (5 bases). Per the germline V gene, CDR1 is SQVTM and CDR2 is ANQGSEA. The ends were cut back, 8 bases at V and 0 bases at J, with 16 bases in the middle. This CDR3 region has 14 residues. Full variable domain (missing parts from reference TRBV29-1 and TRBJ2-5): SAVISQKPSRDICQRGTSLTIQCQVDSQVTMMFWYRQQPGQSLTLIATANQGSEATYESGFVIDKFPISRPNLTFSTLTVSNMSPEDSSIYLCSPPAGPNQETQYFGPGTRLLVL.